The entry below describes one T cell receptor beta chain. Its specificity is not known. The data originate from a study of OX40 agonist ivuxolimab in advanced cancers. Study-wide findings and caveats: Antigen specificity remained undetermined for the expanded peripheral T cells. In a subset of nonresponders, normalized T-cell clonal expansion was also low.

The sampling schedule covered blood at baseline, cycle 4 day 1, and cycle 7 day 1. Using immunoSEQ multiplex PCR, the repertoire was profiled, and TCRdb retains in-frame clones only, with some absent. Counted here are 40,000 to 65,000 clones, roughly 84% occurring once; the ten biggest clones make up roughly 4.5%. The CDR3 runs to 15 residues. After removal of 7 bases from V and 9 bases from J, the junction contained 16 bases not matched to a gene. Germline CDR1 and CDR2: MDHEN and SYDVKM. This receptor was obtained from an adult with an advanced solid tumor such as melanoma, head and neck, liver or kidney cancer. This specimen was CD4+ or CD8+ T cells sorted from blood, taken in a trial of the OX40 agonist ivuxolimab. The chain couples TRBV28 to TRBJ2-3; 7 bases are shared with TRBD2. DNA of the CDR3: TGTGCCAGCACTCCGGAGGTAGCGGGTGCTATAACGCAGTATTTT. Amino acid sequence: CASTPEVAGAITQYF.